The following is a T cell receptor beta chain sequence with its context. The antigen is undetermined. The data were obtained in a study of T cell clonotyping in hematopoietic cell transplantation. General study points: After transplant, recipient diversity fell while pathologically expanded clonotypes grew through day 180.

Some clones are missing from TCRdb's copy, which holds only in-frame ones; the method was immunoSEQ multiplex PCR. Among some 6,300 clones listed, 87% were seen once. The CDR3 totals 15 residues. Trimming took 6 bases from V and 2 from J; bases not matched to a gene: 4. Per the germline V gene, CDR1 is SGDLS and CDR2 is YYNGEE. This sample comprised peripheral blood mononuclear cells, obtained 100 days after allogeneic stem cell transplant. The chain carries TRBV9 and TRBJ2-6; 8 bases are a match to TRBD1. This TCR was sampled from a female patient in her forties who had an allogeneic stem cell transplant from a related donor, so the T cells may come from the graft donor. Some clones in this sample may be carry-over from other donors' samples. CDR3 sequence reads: CASNPTGAGANVLTF. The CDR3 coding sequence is TGTGCCAGCAACCCGACAGGGGCTGGGGCCAACGTCCTGACTTTC.